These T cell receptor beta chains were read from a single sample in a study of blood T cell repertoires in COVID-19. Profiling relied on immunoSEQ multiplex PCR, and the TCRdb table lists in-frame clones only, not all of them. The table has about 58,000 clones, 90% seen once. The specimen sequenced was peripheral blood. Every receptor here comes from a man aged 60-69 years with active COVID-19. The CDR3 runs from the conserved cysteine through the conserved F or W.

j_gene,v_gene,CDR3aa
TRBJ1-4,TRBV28,CASSTGTGVTNEKLFF
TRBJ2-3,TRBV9,CASSVARRPGLAGVLSTDTQYF
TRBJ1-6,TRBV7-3,CASSAADSPLHF
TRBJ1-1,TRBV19,CASSMYRSTEAFF
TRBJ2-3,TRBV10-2,CASSESRLAGGTDTQYF
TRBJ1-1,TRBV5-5,CASSLTGENTEAFF
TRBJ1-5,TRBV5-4,CASSLGGTDNQPQHF
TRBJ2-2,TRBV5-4,CASKRESNTGELFF
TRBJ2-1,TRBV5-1,CASSLYSGRGSSYNEQFF
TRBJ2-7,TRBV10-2,CASRPGLASHEQYF
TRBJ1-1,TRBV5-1,CASSLASQGITHF
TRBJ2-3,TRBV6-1,CASSEVRGTDTQYF
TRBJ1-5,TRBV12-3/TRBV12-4,CASGGRNQPQHF
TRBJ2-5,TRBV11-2,CASRTGSPETQYF
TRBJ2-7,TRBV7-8,CASSAPGTSGNRNEQYF
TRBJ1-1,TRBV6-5,CASTEGLNTEAFF
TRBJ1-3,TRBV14,CASSQFRGARNTIYF
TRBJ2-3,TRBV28,CASSLNDRGGGTDTQYF
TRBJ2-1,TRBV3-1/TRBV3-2,CASSRDGQGEFEFF
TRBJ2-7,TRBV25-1,CASSVTGTGSPYEQYF
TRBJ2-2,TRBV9,CASSSRTSFTGELFF
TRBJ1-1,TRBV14,CASSQVSGGATEAFF
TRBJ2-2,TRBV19,CASCQDRANTGELFF
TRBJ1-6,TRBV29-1,CSAAKDSNSPLHF
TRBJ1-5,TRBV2,CASSLGQGGQPQHF
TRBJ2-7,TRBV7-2,CASGGPYEQYF
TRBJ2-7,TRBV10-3,CAISDRGWESYEQYF
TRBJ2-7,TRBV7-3,CASSSPSRREYEQYF
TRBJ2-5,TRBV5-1,CASSHPGQVGETQYF
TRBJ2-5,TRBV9,CASSPRTSGRAGTQYF
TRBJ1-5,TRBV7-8,CASSPPWDRDQPQHF
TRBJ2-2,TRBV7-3,CASSSLQGSELFF
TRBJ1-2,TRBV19,CASSNRGPYGYTF
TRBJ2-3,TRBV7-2,CASSLGGQGGGYTQYF